This TCR beta chain was recovered during a study of blood T cell repertoires in COVID-19. Overall study context: Sample material is recorded as cDNA or gDNA derived from T cells, B-cell-depleted T cells, or PBMCs.

In the original analysis: Amplifying reference gene primers gave estimates of nucleated cell counts. Measured with immunoSEQ multiplex PCR; TCRdb has only the in-frame clones, and not every one. V, J and clone size are those of that table, while D and trimming were read from the DNA. The profile covers a few hundred thousand clones, with 70% to 85% appearing a single time and about 0.9% taken by the ten largest. CDR1 is GTSNPN and CDR2 is SVGIG in the germline V gene (reference sequence). The CDR3 covers 14 residues. V dropped 1 base and J dropped 0 bases, with 7 bases sitting between them. This clonotype was obtained from a human donor with COVID-19, enrolled during active disease. The donor label of this sample is uncertain. The chain uses TRBV30 and TRBJ1-3, with D hard to call. Sequenced material: peripheral blood. CDR3 DNA: TGTGCCTGGAGTGGAGGTTTCTCTGGAAACACCATATATTTT. Its translation: CAWSGGFSGNTIYF.